The present T cell receptor beta chain was sequenced within a study of blood T cell repertoires in COVID-19. Enrollees, about 18 to 89 years old, lived in approximately 25 US areas. Allocation to cohorts depended on clinical history reported by the participants. Two consecutive negative NP/OP PCR tests, clearance, or resolved symptoms defined Cohort 3 recovery. Per the authors' pipeline: Reference gene primer amplification gave nucleated cell count estimates. Sequencing was performed with immunoSEQ multiplex PCR; in TCRdb, only in-frame clones are kept and a portion is missing. That table furnishes V, J and clone size, whereas the DNA furnished D and trimming. The sample lists approximately 280,000 clones, around 90% occurring once. CDR3 length equals 15 residues. The V gene end was trimmed by 4 bases and the J gene end by 3 bases; junction bases not matched to a gene: 5. The V gene's germline CDR1 is LNHDA and CDR2 SQIVND (reference sequence).

The source is a woman aged 40 to 50 who had recovered from COVID-19. Sample: PBMCs or T cells enriched from blood (not recorded which). The chain recombines TRBV19 with TRBJ2-7; 11 bases match TRBD1. This CDR3 is CASSTWDRGIYEQYF. CDR3 in DNA: TGTGCCAGTAGTACCTGGGACAGGGGGATCTACGAGCAGTACTTC.